This T cell receptor (beta chain) was observed in a study of regulatory and conventional T cells in breast cancer (dated by TCRdb to 2014 to 2015). Judged by its sample share, this clonotype qualifies as medium-sized (0.01 to 0.1%). No antigen is known for it. Base quality data are lacking; no much larger clone is found one base away. The library was prepared using PCR. The sequencer listed for this sample is Illumina MiSeq. TCRdb trimmed the raw reads at Q25, called clones with MiXCR and kept productive beta chains. Under each unique CDR3 protein, matching rows form one entry showing the most common genes and DNA. Here the sample has fewer than 20,000 distinct CDR3 sequences; approximately 32% occur a single time. Roughly 1.5% of the sample comes from the top ten. This TCR was sampled from a female donor in good health. The sample was conventional T cells from blood.

The CDR3 sequence is CASSLGVQPQHF. The nucleotide sequence reads as follows: TGTGCCAGCAGTTTGGGGGTACAGCCCCAGCATTTT. The chain links TRBV12-3 or TRBV12-4 with TRBJ1-5; TRBD1 is a possible D gene, resting on 5 matching bases. CDR3 length: 12 amino acids, cysteine to phenylalanine. CDR3 DNA only is kept here, 36 bases in frame from base 1. V lost 3 bases and J lost 7 bases; the stretch between them is 7 bases long.